This TCR beta chain comes out of a study of T cells in Graves' hyperthyroidism and ophthalmopathy. The overall study: At the time of initial diagnosis and before any treatment, peripheral blood was collected.

This clonotype showed up many times. Its antigen is unknown. Findings and limits, study-wide: By a 13 V-J model, ophthalmopathy was set apart from stable hyperthyroidism.

PBMCs were collected from a roughly 9.7 ml volume of fresh peripheral blood. The investigators amplified TCR beta CDR3 regions from RNA transcripts. When the TCR CDR3 underwent first-round RT-PCR, the HTBI primer set was used. One entry per CDR3 protein, called by TCRdb with MiXCR from the multiplex PCR reads. The data contain around 440,000 distinct CDR3 sequences, around 14% of them singletons. The sequence was obtained from a woman in her late teens or twenties with Graves' hyperthyroidism. Material: blood.

The CDR3 nucleotides read TGTGCCAGCTCACCACCGGCAATGCTAGCGCGGAACACCGGGGAGCTGTTTTTT. This encodes CASSPPAMLARNTGELFF. The V and J genes are TRBV18 and TRBJ2-2; possible D gene TRBD2, 6 bases. This CDR3 region has 18 residues. Trimming took 0 bases from V and 1 from J, leaving 15 bases between them. Germline loops: CDR1 KGHSH, CDR2 LQKENI.